These T cell receptor beta chains were read from a single sample in a study of blood T cell repertoires in COVID-19. Libraries were prepared by immunoSEQ multiplex PCR; TCRdb keeps only in-frame clonotypes and omits some of them. In the table there are around 220,000 clones, 88% of which are singletons. Material: PBMCs or T cells enriched from blood (not recorded which). These receptor sequences come from a woman in her forties or fifties with acute COVID-19. Both conserved end residues are part of each CDR3. The order of the fields is D gene, J gene, clone size, V gene, CDR3 DNA, CDR3 protein. A D gene is named only where the DNA matches it firmly. A clone size is listed for some rows: how often the clone was seen (once, few, many), or a class if it is expanded.

.,TRBJ1-6,.,TRBV7-2,TGTGCCAGCAGCTTACGGGTCAGGGGTAATTCACCCCTCCACTTT,CASSLRVRGNSPLHF
TRBD1,TRBJ1-2,few,TRBV5-1,TGCGCCAGCAGTCGGGACAGTTCCTATGGCTACACCTTC,CASSRDSSYGYTF
TRBD1,TRBJ2-1,.,TRBV12-5,TGTGCTAGTGGTACCGGACAGGGTTCCTACAATGAGCAGTTCTTC,CASGTGQGSYNEQFF
.,TRBJ2-1,.,TRBV19,TGTGCCAGTAGGGCGACAGAGTCTAGTGAGCAGTTCTTC,CASRATESSEQFF
.,TRBJ2-7,.,TRBV5-4,TGTGCCAGCAGCTCCTACCTCTACGAGCAGTACTTC,CASSSYLYEQYF
.,TRBJ1-5,.,TRBV7-3,TGTGCCAGCAGCTTAATCCTCTACAGGGATCTTCAGCCCCAGCATTTT,CASSLILYRDLQPQHF
.,TRBJ1-5,.,TRBV6-1,TGTGCCAGCAGTGAATCGCGACGAAGGGGCCAGCCCCAGCATTTT,CASSESRRRGQPQHF
TRBD2,TRBJ2-3,.,TRBV28,TGTGCCAGCAGACCCACTAGCGGGAGAGATACGCAGTATTTT,CASRPTSGRDTQYF
TRBD1,TRBJ2-5,.,TRBV27,TGTGCCAGCAGTCCATGGACAGGGGAAGAGACCCAGTACTTC,CASSPWTGEETQYF
.,TRBJ1-2,once,TRBV24-1,TGTGCCACCAGTGGTAGTACAGGGTGGGGCTACACCTTC,CATSGSTGWGYTF
TRBD1,TRBJ2-7,once,TRBV27,TGTGCCAGCAGTCACGGGACAGCCACCTACGAGCAGTACTTC,CASSHGTATYEQYF
TRBD2,TRBJ2-1,.,TRBV6-8,TGTGCCAGCAGTGCTCCACCGGGAGGGGCCTACAATGAGCAGTTCTTC,CASSAPPGGAYNEQFF
TRBD2,TRBJ2-1,.,TRBV29-1,TGCAGCGTAGATGGGACTAGCGGGATTAGGAATGAGCAGTTCTTC,CSVDGTSGIRNEQFF
TRBD2,TRBJ2-1,.,TRBV7-6,TGTGCCAGCAGCCGGACTAGCGGGAGGGCCGTTGAGCAGTTCTTC,CASSRTSGRAVEQFF
.,TRBJ1-2,.,TRBV7-9,TGTGCCAGCAGCTTAAGGGCTGCCTCCGGGGCTAACTATGGCTACACCTTC,CASSLRAASGANYGYTF
.,TRBJ2-7,.,TRBV27,TGTGCCAGCAGTTCACCAGACAGAACCTACGAGCAGTACTTC,CASSSPDRTYEQYF
.,TRBJ1-2,.,TRBV18,TGTGCCAGCTCACCTGGGGGAGGCATCGGTGGCTACACCTTC,CASSPGGGIGGYTF
.,TRBJ2-5,.,TRBV27,TGTGCCAGCAGGACCGCGGGGGCGGCCCTGCCGTGGACCCAGTACTTC,CASRTAGAALPWTQYF
.,TRBJ2-7,.,TRBV5-1,TGCGCCAGCAGAAAGACAGGATCCTTCTCCTACGAGCAGTACTTC,CASRKTGSFSYEQYF
TRBD2,TRBJ2-3,.,TRBV7-2,TGTGCCAGCAGCCTCTCTTGGGTTTACGGGAGGGATACGCAGTATTTT,CASSLSWVYGRDTQYF
TRBD2,TRBJ2-2,.,TRBV9,TGTGCCAGCAGCGTCGGACTAGCGGGTACGAACACCGGGGAGCTGTTTTTT,CASSVGLAGTNTGELFF
TRBD1,TRBJ2-7,.,TRBV10-1,TGCGCCAGGGGACAGTTCCGCTACGAGCAGTACTTC,CARGQFRYEQYF
.,TRBJ2-3,.,TRBV7-9,TGTGCCAGCAGCTTACTATCAGATACGCAGTATTTT,CASSLLSDTQYF
TRBD1,TRBJ1-2,once,TRBV28,TGTGCCAGCACAGTTACCGGGGACAGGGAGTCGCCTGGCTACACCTTC,CASTVTGDRESPGYTF
.,TRBJ1-5,.,TRBV7-9,TGTGCCAGCAGCTTAGGGCAGATCAATCAGCCCCAGCATTTT,CASSLGQINQPQHF
.,TRBJ2-3,.,TRBV27,TGTGCCAGCAGTTTAGGTGTCTCTATCAACACAGATACGCAGTATTTT,CASSLGVSINTDTQYF
.,TRBJ2-2,.,TRBV29-1,TGCAGCGCCCGTCGCGGTAACACCGGGGAGCTGTTTTTT,CSARRGNTGELFF
.,TRBJ1-3,once,TRBV3-1/TRBV3-2,TGTGCCAGCAGCCACCAAACTCCGTCTAGCACCATATATTTT,CASSHQTPSSTIYF
TRBD2,TRBJ2-1,.,TRBV10-3,TGTGCCATCAGTGGGACGCTAGCGGGAGGGCCTCAGGAGCAGTTCTTC,CAISGTLAGGPQEQFF
TRBD2,TRBJ2-1,.,TRBV9,TGTGCCAGCAGCGTCACTAGCGGTACACACAATGAGCAGTTCTTC,CASSVTSGTHNEQFF
TRBD1,TRBJ1-2,.,TRBV30,TGTGCCTGGACTCCCACCGGGACAGGGAATGGCTACACCTTC,CAWTPTGTGNGYTF
TRBD1,TRBJ2-5,.,TRBV9,TGTGCCAGCAGCTCCGCCGGGACAGGGGAAGAGACCCAGTACTTC,CASSSAGTGEETQYF
.,TRBJ1-2,.,TRBV6-5,TGTGCCAGCAGTTACCTACACGGGGGGAACTATGGCTACACCTTC,CASSYLHGGNYGYTF
TRBD1,TRBJ2-1,.,TRBV20-1,TGCAGTGCTAGTTCCAGGACAGGCCCTACCCACAATGAGCAGTTCTTC,CSASSRTGPTHNEQFF
.,TRBJ1-2,.,TRBV19,TGTGCCAGTAGTATAAGGAGGCACTCCCCGGGGTATGGCTACACCTTC,CASSIRRHSPGYGYTF
TRBD1,TRBJ1-2,.,TRBV7-9,TGTGCCAGCAGCTTCCCTGGACAGGGCCTCTATGGCTACACCTTC,CASSFPGQGLYGYTF
.,TRBJ2-2,.,TRBV10-1,TGCGCCAGCAGTGAAAGGGGGGGAGTGGCCGGGGAGCTGTTTTTT,CASSERGGVAGELFF
TRBD1,TRBJ1-4,.,TRBV6-5,TGTGCCAGCAGGAGCCCCGGGACAGGTGAAAAACTGTTTTTT,CASRSPGTGEKLFF
TRBD2,TRBJ2-2,.,TRBV7-6,TGTGCCAGCAGGGACTCGGGAGGCCAGAACACCGGGGAGCTGTTTTTT,CASRDSGGQNTGELFF
TRBD2,TRBJ2-1,.,TRBV7-2,TGTGCCAGCAACCCTCAGGTAGGACTAGTTTCCTACAATGAGCAGTTCTTC,CASNPQVGLVSYNEQFF
.,TRBJ1-6,.,TRBV6-4,TGTGCCAGCCGAGGACAGCCAAATTCACCCCTCCACTTT,CASRGQPNSPLHF
TRBD1,TRBJ1-1,.,TRBV5-1,TGCGCCAGCAGCTTGGAGGGACAGGGAGGTGAAGCTTTCTTT,CASSLEGQGGEAFF
TRBD2,TRBJ2-7,.,TRBV3-1/TRBV3-2,TGTGCCAGCAGCCAAGATCGGACTAGTTCCTACGAGCAGTACTTC,CASSQDRTSSYEQYF
TRBD2,TRBJ2-7,.,TRBV6-5,TGTGCCAGCAGAGCCCCCGGGACTAGGGCTTGGGAGCAGTACTTC,CASRAPGTRAWEQYF
.,TRBJ1-2,.,TRBV28,TGTGCCAGCACCCTATCCGGGGTGAACTATGGCTACACCTTC,CASTLSGVNYGYTF
TRBD1,TRBJ1-1,.,TRBV15,TGTGCCACCAGCAGGGCTACAGGGGGCAGTGAAGCTTTCTTT,CATSRATGGSEAFF
.,TRBJ1-5,.,TRBV6-1,TGTGCCAGCAGTGAATACGCAGCGAGCAATCAGCCCCAGCATTTT,CASSEYAASNQPQHF
.,TRBJ1-2,once,TRBV10-3,TGTGCCATCAGTGAAGGGGTTAACTATGGCTACACCTTC,CAISEGVNYGYTF
.,TRBJ1-2,.,TRBV27,TGTGCCAGCAGTCCCCACCCGGGTCAGTATAACTATGGCTACACCTTC,CASSPHPGQYNYGYTF
TRBD1,TRBJ2-3,.,TRBV19,TGTGCCACTCGGGACAGGGCGGCAGATACGCAGTATTTT,CATRDRAADTQYF
.,TRBJ2-7,.,TRBV4-1,TGCGCCAGCAGCCACGGCGAGGGTTCCTACGAGCAGTACTTC,CASSHGEGSYEQYF
.,TRBJ2-3,.,TRBV28,TGTGCCAGCAGTATATGGGGTAGCGGCACAGATACGCAGTATTTT,CASSIWGSGTDTQYF
.,TRBJ2-1,.,TRBV20-1,TGCAGTGCTAGAGATCAAGGTCTAGCGTTCTTC,CSARDQGLAFF
.,TRBJ1-2,.,TRBV27,TGTGCCAGCAGTTTAAACAGTAACTATGGCTACACCTTC,CASSLNSNYGYTF
.,TRBJ2-6,.,TRBV28,TGTGCCAGCAGTAACGCGGGTGGAGGGGCCAACGTCCTGACTTTC,CASSNAGGGANVLTF
TRBD1,TRBJ2-5,.,TRBV6-5,TGTGCCAGCAGAAGGACAGGGGGGGAGACCCAGTACTTC,CASRRTGGETQYF
.,TRBJ2-1,.,TRBV5-1,TGCGCCAGCAGCTTGGCGAGAGAGGTCGCCTACAATGAGCAGTTCTTC,CASSLAREVAYNEQFF
TRBD1,TRBJ1-2,.,TRBV10-3,TGTGCCATCAGGGACCAGACAGGGAACTATGGCTACACCTTC,CAIRDQTGNYGYTF